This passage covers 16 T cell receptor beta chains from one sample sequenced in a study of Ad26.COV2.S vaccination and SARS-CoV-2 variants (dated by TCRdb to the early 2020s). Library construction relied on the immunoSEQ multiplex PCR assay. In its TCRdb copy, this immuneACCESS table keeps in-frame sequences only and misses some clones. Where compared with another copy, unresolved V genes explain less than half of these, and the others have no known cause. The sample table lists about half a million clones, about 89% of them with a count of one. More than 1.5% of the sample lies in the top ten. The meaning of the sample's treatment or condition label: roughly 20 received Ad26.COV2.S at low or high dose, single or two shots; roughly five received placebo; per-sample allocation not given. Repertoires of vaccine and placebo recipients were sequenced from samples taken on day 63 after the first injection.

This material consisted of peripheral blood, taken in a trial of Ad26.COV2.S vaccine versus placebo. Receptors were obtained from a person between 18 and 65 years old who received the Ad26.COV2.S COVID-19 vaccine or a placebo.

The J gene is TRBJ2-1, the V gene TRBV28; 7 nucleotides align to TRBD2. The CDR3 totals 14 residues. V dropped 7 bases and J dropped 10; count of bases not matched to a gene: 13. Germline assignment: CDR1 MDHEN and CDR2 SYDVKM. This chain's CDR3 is CASTIPQVAGEQFF. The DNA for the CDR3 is TGTGCCAGCACCATCCCTCAGGTAGCGGGCGAGCAGTTCTTC.

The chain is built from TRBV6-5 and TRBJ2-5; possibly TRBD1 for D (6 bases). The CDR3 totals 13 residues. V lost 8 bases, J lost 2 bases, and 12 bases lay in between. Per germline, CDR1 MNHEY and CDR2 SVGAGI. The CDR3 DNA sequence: TGTGCCAGCCAGGACAGCAGACAAGAGACCCAGTACTTC. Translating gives CASQDSRQETQYF.

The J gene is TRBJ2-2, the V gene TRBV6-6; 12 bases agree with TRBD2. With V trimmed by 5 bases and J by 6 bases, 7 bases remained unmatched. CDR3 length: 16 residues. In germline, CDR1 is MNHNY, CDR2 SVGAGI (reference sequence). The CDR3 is CASSGLAGTRPGELFF. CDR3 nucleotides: TGTGCCAGCAGTGGACTAGCGGGAACACGGCCCGGGGAGCTGTTTTTT.

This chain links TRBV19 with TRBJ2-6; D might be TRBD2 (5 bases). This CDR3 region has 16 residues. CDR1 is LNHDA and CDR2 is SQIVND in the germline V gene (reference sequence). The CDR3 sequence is CGPEASGSSGANVLTF. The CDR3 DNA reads TGTGGCCCGGAGGCCTCTGGAAGCTCTGGGGCCAACGTCCTGACTTTC. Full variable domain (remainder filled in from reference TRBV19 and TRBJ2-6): DGGITQSPKYLFRKEGQNVTLSCEQNLNHDAMYWYRQDPGQGLRLIYYSQIVNDFQKGDIAEGYSVSREKKESFPLTVTSAQKNPTAFYLCGPEASGSSGANVLTFGAGSRLTVL.

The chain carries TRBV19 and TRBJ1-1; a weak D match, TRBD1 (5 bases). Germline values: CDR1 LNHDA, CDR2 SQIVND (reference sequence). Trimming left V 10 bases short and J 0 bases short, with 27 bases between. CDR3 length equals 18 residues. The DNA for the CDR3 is TGTGCCACCAGAAGTAGTTCCGGGGGGAATATTATGAACACTGAAGCTTTCTTT. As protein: CATRSSSGGNIMNTEAFF.

CDR3 in DNA: TGTGCCAGCAGAAAAAGCGGGTCTGCAGATACGCAGTATTTT. It specifies CASRKSGSADTQYF. The genes are TRBV27 and TRBJ2-3; a possible D gene is TRBD2 (6 bases). The CDR3 contains 14 residues. Trimming shortened V by 6 bases and J by 4 bases, and 14 bases separated the two germline ends. Germline CDR1 is MNHEY and CDR2 is SMNVEV (reference sequence).

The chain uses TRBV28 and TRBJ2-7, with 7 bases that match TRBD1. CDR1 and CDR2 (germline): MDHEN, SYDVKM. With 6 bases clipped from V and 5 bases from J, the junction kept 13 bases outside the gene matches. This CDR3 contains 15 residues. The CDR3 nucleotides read TGTGCCAGCAGCTTCGTTGACAGGGTATCTCACGAGCAGTACTTC. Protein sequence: CASSFVDRVSHEQYF.

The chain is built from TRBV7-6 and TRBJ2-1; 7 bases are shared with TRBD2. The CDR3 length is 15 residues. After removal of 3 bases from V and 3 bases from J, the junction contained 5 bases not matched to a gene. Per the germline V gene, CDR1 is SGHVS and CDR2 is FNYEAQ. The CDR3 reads CASSFRLADYNEQFF. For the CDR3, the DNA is TGTGCCAGCAGCTTTCGCCTAGCGGACTACAATGAGCAGTTCTTC.

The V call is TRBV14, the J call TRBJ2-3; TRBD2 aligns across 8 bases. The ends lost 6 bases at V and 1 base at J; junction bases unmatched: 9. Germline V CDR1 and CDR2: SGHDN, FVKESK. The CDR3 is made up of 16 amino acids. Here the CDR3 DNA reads TGTGCCAGCAGTCGCATAGCGGGAACGGGCACAGATACGCAGTATTTT. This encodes CASSRIAGTGTDTQYF.

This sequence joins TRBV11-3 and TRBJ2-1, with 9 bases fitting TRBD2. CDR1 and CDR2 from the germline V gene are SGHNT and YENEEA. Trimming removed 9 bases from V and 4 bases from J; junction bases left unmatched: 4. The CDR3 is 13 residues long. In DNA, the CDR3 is TGTGCCAGGGCTAGCGGGACTTACAATGAGCAGTTCTTC. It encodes CARASGTYNEQFF. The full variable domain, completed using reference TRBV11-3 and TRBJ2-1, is EAGVVQSPRYKIIEKKQPVAFWCNPISGHNTLYWYLQNLGQGPELLIRYENEEAVDDSQLPKDRFSAERLKGVDSTLKIQPAELGDSAVYLCARASGTYNEQFFGPGTRLTVL.

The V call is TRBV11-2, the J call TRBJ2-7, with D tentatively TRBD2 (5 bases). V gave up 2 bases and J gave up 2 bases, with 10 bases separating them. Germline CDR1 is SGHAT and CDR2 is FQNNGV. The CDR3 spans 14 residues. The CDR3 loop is CASSLSRATYEQYF. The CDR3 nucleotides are TGTGCCAGCAGCTTATCGAGGGCCACCTACGAGCAGTACTTC.

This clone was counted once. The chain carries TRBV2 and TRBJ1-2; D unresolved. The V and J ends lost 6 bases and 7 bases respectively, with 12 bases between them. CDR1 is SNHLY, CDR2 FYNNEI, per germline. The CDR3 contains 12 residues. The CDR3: CASRGRTFGYTF. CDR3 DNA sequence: TGTGCCAGCAGGGGCAGGACCTTTGGCTACACCTTC.

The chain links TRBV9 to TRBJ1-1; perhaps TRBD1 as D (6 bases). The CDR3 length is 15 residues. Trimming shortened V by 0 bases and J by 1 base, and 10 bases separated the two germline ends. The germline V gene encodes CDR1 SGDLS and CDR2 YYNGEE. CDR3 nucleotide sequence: TGTGCCAGCAGCGTAGGGCAGGGGCGGAACACTGAAGCTTTCTTT. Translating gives CASSVGQGRNTEAFF.

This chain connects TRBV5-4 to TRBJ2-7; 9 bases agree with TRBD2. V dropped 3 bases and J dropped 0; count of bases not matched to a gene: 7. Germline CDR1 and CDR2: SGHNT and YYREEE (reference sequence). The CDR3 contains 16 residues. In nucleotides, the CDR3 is TGTGCCAGCAGCTCCGGACTAGCGCTAAGCTCCTACGAGCAGTACTTC. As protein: CASSSGLALSSYEQYF.

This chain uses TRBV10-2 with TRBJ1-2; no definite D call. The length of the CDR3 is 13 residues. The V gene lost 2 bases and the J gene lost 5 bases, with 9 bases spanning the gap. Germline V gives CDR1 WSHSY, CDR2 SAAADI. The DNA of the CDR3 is TGCGCCAGCAGTGAGACCCGTCTATATGGCTACACCTTC. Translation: CASSETRLYGYTF.

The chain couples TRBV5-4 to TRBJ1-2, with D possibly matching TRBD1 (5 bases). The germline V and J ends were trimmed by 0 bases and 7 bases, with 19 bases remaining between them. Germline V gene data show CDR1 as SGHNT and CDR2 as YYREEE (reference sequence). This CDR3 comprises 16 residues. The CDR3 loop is CASSLDTGGSGSGYTF. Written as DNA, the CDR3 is TGTGCCAGCAGCTTGGACACTGGGGGTTCTGGGAGTGGCTACACCTTC.